These 26 T cell receptor beta chains share one sample of origin, sequenced in a study of blood T cell repertoires in COVID-19. The assay was immunoSEQ multiplex PCR, and TCRdb's table has in-frame clones only and misses some. The table records a few hundred thousand clones, roughly 86% of them present only once. Sequences were obtained from PBMCs or T cells enriched from blood (not recorded which). The receptors originated from a man younger than 30 with acute COVID-19.

This chain links TRBV7-9 with TRBJ1-5; 10 bases align to TRBD1. Germline V CDR1 and CDR2: SEHNR, FQNEAQ (reference sequence). Trimming cost V 5 bases and J 4 bases; bases outside gene matches: 8. The CDR3 is 16 residues long. The CDR3 is CASSPGGQGSNQPQHF. Here the CDR3 DNA reads TGTGCCAGCAGCCCAGGGGGACAGGGGTCTAATCAGCCCCAGCATTTT. The entire variable domain, with the rest obtained from reference TRBV7-9 and TRBJ1-5, is as follows: DTGVSQNPRHKITKRGQNVTFRCDPISEHNRLYWYRQTLGQGPEFLTYFQNEAQLEKSRLLSDRFSAERPKGSFSTLEIQRTEQGDSAMYLCASSPGGQGSNQPQHFGDGTRLSIL.

The chain links TRBV7-2 to TRBJ2-7; 9 positions agree with TRBD1. The CDR3 extends over 14 amino acids. The germline V gene has CDR1 SGHTA and CDR2 FQGNSA. Germline trimming cut 5 bases from V and 3 bases from J; bases unmatched to any gene: 5. The CDR3 loop reads CASSRDRDHYEQYF. CDR3 coding DNA: TGTGCCAGCAGCCGGGACAGGGACCACTACGAGCAGTACTTC.

The chain combines TRBV4-1 with TRBJ2-7; D is possibly TRBD2 (6 bases). The germline CDR1 and CDR2 sequences are MGHRA and YSYEKL. The CDR3 is made up of 17 amino acids. The V end lost 0 bases, the J end lost 3 bases, and 18 bases lay between the germline ends. The CDR3 DNA is TGCGCCAGCAGCCAAGAAGCCCCACTAGCAATGGGCTACGAGCAGTACTTC. It yields the protein CASSQEAPLAMGYEQYF.

The rearrangement links TRBV7-3 to TRBJ2-4; 7 bases align to TRBD1. Germline CDR1 reads SGHTA; CDR2 reads FQGTGA. Trimming at V came to 6 bases and at J to 2 bases, leaving 7 bases not matched to a gene. There are 15 residues in the CDR3. CDR3 DNA sequence: TGTGCCAGCAGTCGAGACAGGGATCCCAAAAACATTCAGTACTTC. It yields the protein CASSRDRDPKNIQYF. Complete variable domain (other parts from reference TRBV7-3 and TRBJ2-4): GAGVSQTPSNKVTEKGKYVELRCDPISGHTALYWYRQSLGQGPEFLIYFQGTGAADDSGLPNDRFFAVRPEGSVSTLKIQRTERGDSAVYLCASSRDRDPKNIQYFGAGTRLSVL.

The genes are TRBV7-8 and TRBJ2-7; 7 bases are a match to TRBD2. V gave up 6 bases and J gave up 3 bases; unmatched junction bases: 11. From germline, CDR1 is SGHVS and CDR2 FQNEAQ. The CDR3 spans 15 residues. The CDR3 DNA reads as TGTGCCAGCAGTCCAAGCGGGAACGGCGTCTACGAGCAGTACTTC. Amino acids: CASSPSGNGVYEQYF. Full variable domain (outside the CDR3, taken from reference TRBV7-8 and TRBJ2-7): GAGVSQSPRYKVAKRGQDVALRCDPISGHVSLFWYQQALGQGPEFLTYFQNEAQLDKSGLPSDRFFAERPEGSVSTLKIQRTQQEDSAVYLCASSPSGNGVYEQYFGPGTRLTVT.

The rearrangement links TRBV6-2 or TRBV6-3 to TRBJ2-3, with D tentatively TRBD1 (5 bases). This CDR3 is built from 16 residues. Germline V CDR1 and CDR2: MNHEY, SVGEGT. The V gene lost 2 bases and the J gene lost 2 bases, with 14 bases spanning the gap. CDR3 protein: CASSYMSGKITDTQYF. In DNA form, the CDR3 reads TGTGCCAGCAGTTACATGTCAGGGAAAATCACAGATACGCAGTATTTT.

The chain couples TRBV5-4 to TRBJ2-7; weak D call: TRBD1 (5 bases). Trimming cost V 4 bases and J 2 bases, with 7 bases left between them. The CDR3 loop spans 12 amino acids. CDR1 is SGHNT, CDR2 YYREEE, per germline (reference sequence). CDR3 bases: TGTGCCAGCAGCCAGGGAACCTACGAGCAGTACTTC. Protein sequence: CASSQGTYEQYF.

V and J are TRBV2 and TRBJ2-5; 7 nucleotides match TRBD1. With 7 bases clipped from V and 5 bases from J, the junction kept 10 bases outside the gene matches. Per the germline V gene, CDR1 is SNHLY and CDR2 is FYNNEI. The CDR3 is 14 amino acids. CDR3 amino acids: CASTPTGLGETQYF. The CDR3 DNA reads TGTGCCAGCACCCCGACAGGGCTCGGGGAGACCCAGTACTTC. The full variable domain, rest sourced from reference TRBV2 and TRBJ2-5, is EPEVTQTPSHQVTQMGQEVILRCVPISNHLYFYWYRQILGQKVEFLVSFYNNEISEKSEIFDDQFSVERPDGSNFTLKIRSTKLEDSAMYFCASTPTGLGETQYFGPGTRLLVL.

The chain couples TRBV19 to TRBJ1-3; unclear D gene. The V end was cut by 6 bases, the J end by 0 bases, with 12 bases between. The V gene's germline CDR1 is LNHDA and CDR2 SQIVND (reference sequence). The CDR3 has 15 amino acids. CDR3 amino acids: CASSYLGNSGNTIYF. As DNA, the CDR3 is TGTGCCAGTAGCTACCTCGGTAACTCTGGAAACACCATATATTTT.

The V gene is TRBV4-3, the J gene TRBJ1-2, with 7 bases identical to TRBD1. The CDR3 sequence is 15 residues long. CDR1 and CDR2 from the germline V gene are LGHNA and YSLEER. Trimming removed 0 bases from V and 4 bases from J; junction bases left unmatched: 5. CDR3 sequence (DNA): TGCGCCAGCAGCCAAGAATGGCAGGGGGGCTATGGCTACACCTTC. It codes for CASSQEWQGGYGYTF.

The gene calls are TRBV7-6 and TRBJ2-1; D gene unclear. Germline CDR1 SGHVS, CDR2 FNYEAQ. Between the trimmed V and J ends, which lost 5 bases and 0 bases, there was a span of 11 bases. CDR3 size: 15 residues. CDR3 loop: CASSHERSSYNEQFF. CDR3 DNA sequence: TGTGCCAGCAGCCACGAAAGGAGCTCCTACAATGAGCAGTTCTTC.

The chain combines TRBV7-3 with TRBJ2-1; the D gene is possibly TRBD2 (5 bases). The germline V gene encodes CDR1 SGHTA and CDR2 FQGTGA. Trimming shortened V by 8 bases and J by 5 bases, and 10 bases separated the two germline ends. The CDR3 length is 12 residues. In DNA, the CDR3 is TGTGCCAGCGGACTCCGCAACAATGAGCAGTTCTTC. Amino acid sequence: CASGLRNNEQFF.

This clone was seen only once. The chain links TRBV19 to TRBJ1-2; 10 bases line up with TRBD1. Germline values: CDR1 LNHDA, CDR2 SQIVND (reference sequence). V lost 1 base, J lost 5 bases, and 13 bases stayed unmatched. The CDR3 contains 18 residues. CDR3 nucleotides: TGTGCCAGTAGTATAGTATCGACAGGGGGCGGCAAGCTGTATGGCTACACCTTC. Its protein is CASSIVSTGGGKLYGYTF.

CDR3: CASSPPHGEDTGELFF. In DNA, the CDR3 is TGTGCCAGCAGTCCCCCACACGGGGAAGACACCGGGGAGCTGTTTTTT. The chain combines TRBV28 with TRBJ2-2, with a tentative D call TRBD2 (5 bases). CDR1 and CDR2 (germline): MDHEN, SYDVKM. Trimming cost V 5 bases and J 3 bases, with 16 bases left between them. CDR3 length: 16 residues. Complete variable domain (other parts from reference TRBV28 and TRBJ2-2): DVKVTQSSRYLVKRTGEKVFLECVQDMDHENMFWYRQDPGLGLRLIYFSYDVKMKEKGDIPEGYSVSREKKERFSLILESASTNQTSMYLCASSPPHGEDTGELFFGEGSRLTVL.

The chain couples TRBV5-5 to TRBJ1-4; D is undetermined. The CDR3 sequence is 14 residues long. V was trimmed by 7 bases and J by 8 bases, leaving 18 bases between them. In germline, CDR1 is SGHKS, CDR2 YYEKEE (reference sequence). The CDR3 loop is CASGSGPPGEKLFF. Here the CDR3 DNA reads TGTGCCAGCGGCTCCGGCCCCCCCGGGGAAAAACTGTTTTTT.

This clone has just a few counts. The V gene is TRBV14, the J gene TRBJ2-7; 7 positions agree with TRBD2. The CDR3 runs to 17 residues. Germline loops: CDR1 SGHDN, CDR2 FVKESK. The V and J ends lost 3 bases and 3 bases, in that order; junction bases with no gene match: 14. The CDR3 here is CASSQVPIERGLYEQYF. The CDR3 DNA reads as TGTGCCAGCAGCCAGGTCCCCATTGAGCGGGGCCTCTACGAGCAGTACTTC.

The V call is TRBV7-8, the J call TRBJ2-3; D might be TRBD2 (6 bases). Trimming cost V 8 bases and J 6 bases, with 12 bases left between them. CDR3 length: 12 amino acids. Germline V gives CDR1 SGHVS, CDR2 FQNEAQ. The CDR3 coding sequence is TGTGCCAGCGGTCTAGCGTTGGATACGCAGTATTTT. It translates to CASGLALDTQYF. The entire variable domain, with the rest obtained from reference TRBV7-8 and TRBJ2-3, is as follows: GAGVSQSPRYKVAKRGQDVALRCDPISGHVSLFWYQQALGQGPEFLTYFQNEAQLDKSGLPSDRFFAERPEGSVSTLKIQRTQQEDSAVYLCASGLALDTQYFGPGTRLTVL.

The chain recombines TRBV7-2 with TRBJ1-3; 7 nucleotides agree with TRBD1. CDR3 size: 16 residues. Germline trimming cut 2 bases from V and 0 bases from J; bases unmatched to any gene: 4. Looked up from germline, CDR1 is SGHTA and CDR2 is FQGNSA. The CDR3 nucleotides read TGTGCCAGCAGCTTACAGACAGGGAGCTCTGGAAACACCATATATTTT. It encodes CASSLQTGSSGNTIYF. Combining the CDR3 with reference TRBV7-2 and TRBJ1-3 gives the whole variable domain GAGVSQSPSNKVTEKGKDVELRCDPISGHTALYWYRQSLGQGLEFLIYFQGNSAPDKSGLPSDRFSAERTGGSVSTLTIQRTQQEDSAVYLCASSLQTGSSGNTIYFGEGSWLTVV.

The V and J genes are TRBV4-2 and TRBJ2-7, with 7 nucleotides matching TRBD1. CDR3 length: 18 amino acids. Looked up from germline, CDR1 is LGHNA and CDR2 is YNFKEQ. J was trimmed by 4 bases and V by 1 base; bases with no gene match: 16. In DNA, the CDR3 is TGTGCCAGCAGCCAAGCTTCTACGACTTGGGACAGAAAATACGAGCAGTACTTC. Its translation is CASSQASTTWDRKYEQYF.

The chain uses TRBV5-5 and TRBJ2-6; D is undetermined. CDR3 length: 15 residues. Germline V gives CDR1 SGHKS, CDR2 YYEKEE (reference sequence). Trimming removed 0 bases at V and 2 bases at J, with 6 bases between. CDR3 sequence (DNA): TGTGCCAGCAGCTTGGGGCAGACTGGGGCCAACGTCCTGACTTTC. Translation: CASSLGQTGANVLTF.

The chain uses TRBV28 and TRBJ2-3, with a possible D match to TRBD2 (6 bases). The V gene lost 4 bases and the J gene lost 4 bases, with 21 bases spanning the gap. Per germline, CDR1 MDHEN and CDR2 SYDVKM. This CDR3 has 17 amino acids. The CDR3 sequence: CASSSPSAGRGPDTQYF. CDR3 sequence (DNA): TGTGCCAGCAGTTCACCCAGCGCCGGGAGAGGGCCAGATACGCAGTATTTT. The complete variable domain, with remaining parts taken from reference TRBV28 and TRBJ2-3, reads DVKVTQSSRYLVKRTGEKVFLECVQDMDHENMFWYRQDPGLGLRLIYFSYDVKMKEKGDIPEGYSVSREKKERFSLILESASTNQTSMYLCASSSPSAGRGPDTQYFGPGTRLTVL.

The chain has TRBV12-3 or TRBV12-4 and TRBJ2-1; D ambiguous. This CDR3 is 12 amino acids long. V was cut by 8 bases and J by 4 bases, with 9 bases left in between. The CDR3 reads CASATVYNEQFF. CDR3 sequence (DNA): TGTGCCAGCGCTACAGTATACAATGAGCAGTTCTTC.

V is TRBV7-9 and J is TRBJ2-7, with no clear D. CDR1 is SEHNR, CDR2 FQNEAQ, per germline (reference sequence). The V end was cut by 1 base, the J end by 0 bases, with 13 bases between. The CDR3 extends over 16 amino acids. In DNA form, the CDR3 reads TGTGCCAGCAGCTTAGAACCCCCACACCACTCCTACGAGCAGTACTTC. Amino acids: CASSLEPPHHSYEQYF.

The V gene is TRBV13, the J gene TRBJ2-3, with 10 bases lining up with TRBD2. This CDR3 is built from 15 residues. Germline V gene lookup returns CDR1 PRHDT and CDR2 FYEKMQ (reference sequence). The V and J ends lost 3 bases and 6 bases, in that order; junction bases with no gene match: 6. CDR3 sequence: CASSLGTSAGDTQYF. In nucleotides, the CDR3 is TGTGCCAGCAGCTTGGGGACTAGCGCGGGGGATACGCAGTATTTT. Supplemented by reference TRBV13 and TRBJ2-3, the full variable domain reads AAGVIQSPRHLIKEKRETATLKCYPIPRHDTVYWYQQGPGQDPQFLISFYEKMQSDKGSIPDRFSAQQFSDYHSELNMSSLELGDSALYFCASSLGTSAGDTQYFGPGTRLTVL.

The chain combines TRBV19 with TRBJ1-3; D may be TRBD1 (6 bases). V was shortened by 5 bases and J by 2 bases, with 7 bases between the two germline ends. Per the germline V gene, CDR1 is LNHDA and CDR2 is SQIVND (reference sequence). The CDR3 length is 13 residues. The CDR3 nucleotides are TGTGCCAGTAGTGGACAGACTGGAAACACCATATATTTT. This codes for CASSGQTGNTIYF.

The chain joins TRBV5-6 to TRBJ1-1; 9 bases are shared with TRBD1. J was trimmed by 3 bases and V by 2 bases; bases with no gene match: 5. This CDR3 is 15 amino acids long. Germline values: CDR1 SGHDT, CDR2 YYEEEE. Here the CDR3 DNA reads TGTGCCAGCAGCTTACAGGGGGCGCAAGACACTGAAGCTTTCTTT. Protein sequence: CASSLQGAQDTEAFF.